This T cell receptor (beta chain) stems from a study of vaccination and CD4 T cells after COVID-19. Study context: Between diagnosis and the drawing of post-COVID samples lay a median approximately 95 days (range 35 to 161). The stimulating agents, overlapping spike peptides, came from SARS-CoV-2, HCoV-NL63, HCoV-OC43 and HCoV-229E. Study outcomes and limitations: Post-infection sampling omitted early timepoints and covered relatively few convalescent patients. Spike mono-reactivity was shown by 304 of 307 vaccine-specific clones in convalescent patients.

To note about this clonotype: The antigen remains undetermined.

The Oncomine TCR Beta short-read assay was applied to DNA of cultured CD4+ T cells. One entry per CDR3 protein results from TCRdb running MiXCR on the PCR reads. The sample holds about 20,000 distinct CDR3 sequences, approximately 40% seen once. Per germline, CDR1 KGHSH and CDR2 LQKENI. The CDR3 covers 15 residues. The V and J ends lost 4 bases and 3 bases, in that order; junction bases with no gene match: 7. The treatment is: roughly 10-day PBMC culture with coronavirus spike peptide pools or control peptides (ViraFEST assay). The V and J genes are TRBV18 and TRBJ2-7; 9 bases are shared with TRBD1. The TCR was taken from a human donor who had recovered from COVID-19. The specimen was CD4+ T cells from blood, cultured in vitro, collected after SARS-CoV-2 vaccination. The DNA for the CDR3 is TGTGCCAGCTCACAGGTCCGGGACAGGGTCTACGAGCAGTACTTC. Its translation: CASSQVRDRVYEQYF.